The present T cell receptor beta chain was sequenced within a study of long-term antiretroviral therapy in people with HIV. Study at large: Of all samples, the earliest predate the 2015 immediate-ART recommendation by about a decade.

This CDR3 is 16 amino acids long. CDR1 LGHNA and CDR2 YSLEER come from the germline V gene. The V gene lost 1 base and the J gene lost 7 bases, with 19 bases spanning the gap. Survey level was the resolution at which the v3.0 immunoSEQ assay ran. The assay was immunoSEQ multiplex PCR, and TCRdb's table has in-frame clones only and misses some. The sample lists about 20,000 clones, 80% to 95% occurring once. V and J are TRBV4-3 and TRBJ2-5; a possible D gene is TRBD2 (5 bases). The clonotype comes from a woman aged 50 to 60 with HIV. The sequencing here drew on unsorted PBMCs, taken 4.4 years after starting antiretroviral therapy. The CDR3 here is CASSQVFPGYIGTQYF. The CDR3, as DNA: TGCGCCAGCAGCCAAGTCTTCCCGGGATATATCGGGACCCAGTACTTC.